This TCR beta chain was identified in a study of T-cell memory formation after mild COVID-19. Study background: TCR clusters were mostly confined to one donor each. Points from the study as a whole: Cross-reactive memory appears to have joined, as suggested by some responding clones showing up in pre-infection memory.

MiXCR was run by TCRdb on the 5' RACE reads, yielding one entry per CDR3 protein. Of approximately 290,000 distinct CDR3 sequences detected, roughly 19% appear once; the ten largest clones hold around 20%. This clonotype was observed a single time. Its antigen is currently unknown. V shed 4 bases and J shed 5 bases, with 14 bases lying between them. In germline, CDR1 is SEHNR, CDR2 FQNEAQ (reference sequence). The CDR3 has 14 amino acids. The chain uses TRBV7-9 and TRBJ2-5; TRBD2 is a possible D gene (6 bases). The sequenced sample consisted of PBMCs or a T cell subset sorted from them (not recorded which). This TCR came from a man younger than 30 who had mild COVID-19 (a few samples of this study predate the infection). Cell type and time point are not known. CDR3 DNA sequence: TGTGCCAGCAGCTATAGCGGTGGGGTGGAGACCCAGTACTTC. Translation: CASSYSGGVETQYF.